This T cell receptor beta chain was identified in a study of shared clonotypes between healthy human individuals (dated by TCRdb to about 2020). About the full investigation: The cohort included a few men and a couple of women between 18 and 49 years of age. Leukapheresis yielded between about 0.85 and 9.5 billion PBMCs per donor. To estimate repertoire size and how much clonotypes are shared between individuals, the study performed deep sequencing of blood TCR repertoires from 4 to 6 healthy adults. Different laboratories and diverse techniques were used to prepare libraries and sequence TCR repertoires, to increase sequencing depth and limit assay-specific biases. For each donor, three plates each were used for CD4 naive and CD4 memory, two plates were used for CD8 naive, and one plate was used for CD8 memory.

Details on this clone: There is no known antigen for this receptor. Nothing much larger sits one base from this clone, and base qualities are not available.

Using the deep immunoSEQ assay, TCR CDR3 regions were amplified from genomic DNA by multiplex PCR. For each cell subset, the extracted genomic DNA was distributed evenly across all wells of several immunoSEQ 96-well plates, and each plate served as one replicate. Each replicate PCR for sorted subsets received roughly 200 ng genomic DNA, equal to 30,000 or so T cell genomes. Purified libraries were measured with a Qubit 3.0 fluorometer, size-checked on a Bioanalyzer 2100, and measured again with the KAPA Library Quantification kit. Every immunoSEQ 96-well plate was sequenced on a dedicated single-read 150-cycle Illumina NextSeq 550 flow cell. As for the original processing: Because the immunoSEQ output held only junctional sequences and lacked quality scores, the filtering could not match the filtering applied to full-length reads. Sequences were annotated with PyIR, a Python wrapper for IgBLAST v1.9, and V/J genes and CDR3 were assigned using IMGT germline references. Reads were filtered out if the reads had weak V/J assignments (E-value above 1e-6), no CDR3, stop codons, out-of-frame junctions, or ambiguous translated residues. V3J clonotypes were defined by identical inferred V gene, J gene, and CDR3 amino acid sequence. Percentage overlap between repertoires was calculated by dividing the number of shared unique clonotypes by the size of the smaller repertoire. Repertoire richness was assessed with RTK rarefaction, the Chao1 estimator, and Recon v2.1 estimates of unobserved clonotypes. For all TCRbeta clonotypes obtained by the gDNA method from a few donors, generation probabilities were computed with OLGA. Sourced from immuneACCESS, this table was stored by TCRdb with only in-frame sequences that have V and J called. A share of the clones is absent; for the studies checked, an unresolved V gene accounts for under half, and the remainder has no known explanation. V, J and clone size are taken as reported in that table, and D and trimming were inferred from the DNA itself. The sample table shows roughly 2.5 million clones, and around 94% are seen once. The ten largest account for over 0.12% of the sample.

The paper's findings and limits, for the study overall: Rarefaction of sorted-subset datasets indicated incomplete sequencing despite the large sequencing depth. When several donors were compared, the shared fraction of clonotypes was about 5% for naive CD4, about 4% for naive CD8, about 2.5% for memory CD4, and 0.35% to 0.4% for memory CD8. Pairwise subsampling led to the expectation that sequencing depth would affect the degree of clonotype sharing among donors. Sampling was restricted to blood, and TCR repertoires in tissue are likely to differ from TCR repertoires in blood. Because the study included only a small number of donors, the genetic and exposure-history diversity represented was limited. Clonotypes shared by all four sorted-subset donors showed higher generation probabilities than non-shared clonotypes. Estimated clonotype richness was generally larger for naive than for memory subsets.

The donors were healthy, HIV-negative adults who had no recently reported acute infections or vaccinations. All donors were Caucasian adults living in Nashville, Tennessee, USA. CD4+ T cells were enriched by magnetic negative selection, after which naive cells were positively selected on CD45RA and the negative fraction was taken as the memory subset. After blood collection by leukapheresis, PBMCs were isolated using Ficoll-Histopaque density gradient centrifugation and then cryopreserved in the vapor phase of liquid nitrogen. Analytical flow cytometry was used to check the purity and quantity of every magnetically sorted T cell population. Genomic DNA was isolated from every sorted fraction and measured by UV absorbance on a Nanodrop 2000c. The receptor was derived from a man in his late teens or twenties in good health. Sequencing was carried out using naive CD4+ T cells sorted from blood. The cell subset or site label for this specimen denotes: CD45RA+ positively selected.

In nucleotides, the sequence is TGTGCCAGCAGCGCGCTACTAGCGGGGGGCAATGAGCAGTTCTTC. This gives the protein CASSALLAGGNEQFF. In this chain, TRBV5-4 is recombined with TRBJ2-1, with 12 junctional bases fitting TRBD2. After removal of 4 bases from V and 6 bases from J, the junction retains 5 bases not matched to a gene. Taken from the germline V gene (reference sequence), the CDR1 and CDR2 loops are SGHNT and YYREEE. The CDR3, cysteine through phenylalanine, is 15 amino acids long. Only the CDR3 region is kept as DNA, spanning 45 bases read in frame from base 1.